This T cell receptor beta chain was identified in a study of vaccination and CD4 T cells after COVID-19 (dated by TCRdb to 2022 to 2024). Study-wide context: Convalescent patients had a positive SARS-CoV-2 result on nasal swab PCR, and of these patients, nine had mild disease and one had severe disease. Culture stimuli were overlapping spike peptide pools from SARS-CoV-2 and from the common cold coronaviruses HCoV-NL63, HCoV-OC43 and HCoV-229E. Six males and four females were included in the convalescent cohort, with two Hispanic individuals, seven Caucasians, two Asians and one multiracial person represented. Each participant got two doses of either the Pfizer-BioNTech BNT162b2 vaccine (n=8) or the Moderna mRNA-1273 vaccine (n=2). Control cultures used a CEFX viral epitope pool as positive control, an HIV-1 Nef peptide pool as negative control, or no peptide. In 10 COVID-19 convalescent patients and a few infection-naive healthy vaccine recipients, the spike-specific CD4+ TCR repertoire before mRNA vaccination was compared with the repertoire after mRNA vaccination. Post-vaccine blood samples were obtained a median of about 77 days after the second vaccine dose, with a range of about 12 to 241 days. Post-COVID blood samples from convalescent patients were collected a median of roughly 100 days after diagnosis, with a range of about 35 to 180 days. For a few convalescent patients, samples were collected at an early post-vaccination timepoint (day 14) as well as at a late post-vaccination timepoint (days 161 to 241). Results the study describes overall, beyond this receptor: Of the vaccine-specific clones in convalescent patients, 304 of 307, or nearly all, reacted only to SARS-CoV-2 spike and did not cross-react with common cold coronaviruses. The study included relatively few convalescent patients and did not analyze early timepoints after natural infection. Among convalescent patients, a median roughly 90% of the SARS-CoV-2-reactive clones seen after vaccination appeared only after vaccination, which suggests priming specific to the vaccine. Although the median number of SARS-CoV-2-reactive clonotypes went up from approximately 20 after infection to 30 to 45 after vaccination, the increase was not significant.

About this clonotype: The target of this receptor is not known. No base qualities exist here, and no much larger clone lies one base off it.

The library was made by PCR. DNA from cultured CD4+ T cells was subjected to TCR sequencing with the Oncomine TCR Beta short-read assay at the Johns Hopkins FTIC core. The QIAamp micro DNA kit was used to extract genomic DNA from the cultured CD4+ T cells. The Oncomine TCR Beta libraries from cultured CD4+ T cells were pooled using unique dual indexes and then sequenced on an Illumina iSeq 100. Per the source publication's procedure: Non-productive sequences were filtered out, and CDR3s that did not start with C, did not end with F or W, or were shorter than 7 amino acids were discarded. The MANAFEST web application identified antigen-specific clonotypes by comparing peptide-stimulated wells against reference wells and other culture wells. For a clone to be called positive, the clone needed an FDR below 0.05, an odds ratio above 5, and a productive frequency above 0.1% in at least two of three replicate wells. A clonotype counted as cross-reactive if it showed significant expansion both in the SARS-CoV-2 spike wells and in at least one common cold coronavirus spike condition. Using R version 3.6.1, CDR3 homology was evaluated through Levenshtein distances (stringdist) along with unrooted phylogenetic trees (ape). TCRdb passed the public sequencing reads through fastp at Q25 and MiXCR, retaining productive beta sequences. Every CDR3 protein is listed once, alongside the most common genes and DNA of its rows. The V and J calls here are based on TCRdb, not the publication. This sample is represented by approximately 22,000 distinct CDR3 sequences; about 40% of them were singletons. Of the sample, 9% to 10% is held by the ten largest clones.

The CDR3 runs 15 amino acids, cysteine and phenylalanine included. CDR3 DNA is the only sequence kept; it has 45 bases, read in frame from the first base. Trimming costs V 0 bases and J 3 bases, and their ends lie 9 bases apart. The meaning of the sample's time point label: late sampling 161 to 241 days after vaccination in a few convalescent patients. Interpreted using the paper, the treatment or condition label stands for: approximately 9-day PBMC culture with coronavirus spike peptide pools or control peptides (ViraFEST assay). The study used the ViraFEST assay, which expanded antigen-specific T cells with peptide pools and then identified expanded clonotypes by TCR sequencing. The positive SARS-CoV-2 PCR tests of the convalescent patients were dated from March to December 2020, before the Alpha, Beta and Delta variants emerged in the United States. PBMCs were cultured at roughly 2 million per well in IMDM supplemented with approximately 4.7% human AB serum and about 9.6 IU/ml IL-2, with roughly 10 ug/ml peptide pools added. Half of the culture medium was replaced with fresh IL-2-containing medium on days 3 and 7. CD4+ T cells were isolated after approximately ten days of culture through negative selection using the EasySep CD4+ T cell isolation kit. Ficoll-Paque Plus gradient centrifugation was used to isolate PBMCs from whole blood, and the isolated PBMCs were then either used fresh or cryopreserved at -140C. In general, triplicate wells were set up for every culture condition.

The chain couples TRBV23-1 to TRBJ1-5; the D gene cannot be named for sure. TRBV23-1 qualifies as an ORF whose function is uncertain. This TCR came from a human donor who had recovered from COVID-19. Sequences were derived from CD4+ T cells from blood, cultured in vitro, sampled about 7 months after SARS-CoV-2 vaccination. The CDR3 protein sequence reads: CASSQSLADNQPQHF. The DNA is as follows: TGCGCCAGCAGTCAATCGCTGGCCGACAATCAGCCCCAGCATTTT.